The 27 T cell receptor beta chains in this list originate from one sample, sequenced in a study of blood T cell repertoires in COVID-19. Data came from immunoSEQ multiplex PCR; TCRdb stores just in-frame clones and leaves some out. The sample consists of 250,000 or so clones, 70% to 90% of them appearing once. Material for sequencing was peripheral blood. Every receptor here comes from a man aged 25-45 years with active or convalescent COVID-19.

The gene calls are TRBV10-2 and TRBJ1-1; 7 bases align to TRBD1. V dropped 8 bases and J dropped 4; count of bases not matched to a gene: 13. The CDR3 runs 15 residues. Germline assignment: CDR1 WSHSY and CDR2 SAAADI. In DNA, the CDR3 is TGCGCCAGCCAGCTCACAGGGGTTGCGTTCACTGAAGCTTTCTTT. Encoded protein: CASQLTGVAFTEAFF.

This clone appeared once. This chain uses TRBV5-1 with TRBJ1-1, with D unclear. Germline V gives CDR1 SGHRS, CDR2 YFSETQ. The CDR3 spans 14 residues. V was trimmed by 4 bases and J by 2 bases, leaving 12 bases between them. CDR3 sequence (DNA): TGCGCCAGCAGCACGGACTTCGCTAACACTGAAGCTTTCTTT. Amino acid sequence: CASSTDFANTEAFF. Combining the CDR3 with reference TRBV5-1 and TRBJ1-1 gives the whole variable domain KAGVTQTPRYLIKTRGQQVTLSCSPISGHRSVSWYQQTPGQGLQFLFEYFSETQRNKGNFPGRFSGRQFSNSRSEMNVSTLELGDSALYLCASSTDFANTEAFFGQGTRLTVV.

V is TRBV29-1 and J is TRBJ2-1; 9 nucleotides agree with TRBD1. Per germline, CDR1 SQVTM and CDR2 ANQGSEA. With 6 bases clipped from V and 6 bases from J, the junction kept 15 bases outside the gene matches. The CDR3 is made up of 16 amino acids. The CDR3 protein is CSVGPARDRARNEQFF. Written as DNA, the CDR3 is TGCAGCGTCGGACCAGCACGGGACAGGGCTCGCAATGAGCAGTTCTTC.

V is TRBV9 and J is TRBJ1-1; 7 positions match TRBD1. CDR1 SGDLS and CDR2 YYNGEE come from the germline V gene. CDR3 length equals 16 residues. Trimming removed 0 bases from V and 9 bases from J; junction bases left unmatched: 14. DNA for the CDR3: TGTGCCAGCAGCGTAGCCCCGGACAGGAAGGTTGGCCAAGCTTTCTTT. Protein sequence: CASSVAPDRKVGQAFF.

CDR3 sequence reads: CASSQFSPSGACPGYIQYF. CDR3 DNA: TGCGCCAGCAGTCAGTTCTCGCCTAGCGGGGCCTGCCCAGGATACATTCAGTACTTC. The chain has TRBV23-1 and TRBJ2-4; TRBD2 matches at 9 bases. TRBV23-1 carries the ORF label, with uncertain function. The CDR3 is 19 residues long. V lost 3 bases and J lost 8; bases outside the gene matches: 20.

The DNA of the CDR3 is TGTGCCAGCAGCTTCCCTGCAGGCTCTGGGGAAAGCGGGATGGCCTACGAGCAGTACTTC. This gives the protein CASSFPAGSGESGMAYEQYF. The chain joins TRBV7-6 to TRBJ2-7; 7 bases fit TRBD2. J was trimmed by 2 bases and V by 3 bases; bases with no gene match: 22. Germline V gene sequence: CDR1 SGHVS, CDR2 FNYEAQ. The CDR3 extends over 20 amino acids.

The rearrangement links TRBV10-2 to TRBJ2-1; D might be TRBD2 (5 bases). Trimming shortened V by 5 bases and J by 5 bases, and 19 bases separated the two germline ends. CDR3 size: 16 residues. From germline, CDR1 is WSHSY and CDR2 SAAADI. CDR3 in amino acids: CASSNQDWAFDNEQFF. The DNA of the CDR3 is TGCGCCAGCAGTAACCAGGACTGGGCATTCGACAATGAGCAGTTCTTC.

The chain recombines TRBV29-1 with TRBJ1-1, with D uncertain. Trimming removed 8 bases from V and 7 bases from J, with 14 bases in between. Germline V lookup: CDR1 SQVTM, CDR2 ANQGSEA. There are 11 residues in the CDR3. In nucleotides, the CDR3 is TGCAGCTTACAACGACACGGTGAAGCTTTCTTT. It codes for CSLQRHGEAFF. Together with reference TRBV29-1 and TRBJ1-1, the CDR3 gives the full variable domain: SAVISQKPSRDICQRGTSLTIQCQVDSQVTMMFWYRQQPGQSLTLIATANQGSEATYESGFVIDKFPISRPNLTFSTLTVSNMSPEDSSIYLCSLQRHGEAFFGQGTRLTVV.

The sample holds a few counts of this clone. The gene calls are TRBV5-1 and TRBJ1-4, with a tentative D call TRBD1 (5 bases). CDR1 SGHRS and CDR2 YFSETQ come from the germline V gene. This CDR3 has 14 amino acids. The V end was cut by 0 bases, the J end by 7 bases, with 10 bases between. The CDR3 region has the DNA TGCGCCAGCAGCTTGGCTCTGGGGGGTGAAAAACTGTTTTTT. Translation: CASSLALGGEKLFF.

The rearrangement joins TRBV27 to TRBJ1-2, with D possibly TRBD1 on 6 matching bases. The CDR3 is 13 amino acids. V lost 5 bases and J 8 bases, leaving 15 bases between the germline ends. The germline CDR1 and CDR2 sequences are MNHEY and SMNVEV (reference sequence). The CDR3 protein is CASSPYRVGGYTF. CDR3 coding DNA: TGTGCCAGCAGTCCGTACAGGGTTGGCGGCTACACCTTC.

This rearrangement joins TRBV10-2 to TRBJ1-2; 7 nucleotides line up with TRBD1. The germline CDR1 and CDR2 sequences are WSHSY and SAAADI. V lost 6 bases and J lost 4; bases outside the gene matches: 11. The CDR3 totals 15 residues. The CDR3 DNA reads TGCGCCAGCAGAGTGGACAGGCCGCTAGGCTATGGCTACACCTTC. Amino acid sequence: CASRVDRPLGYGYTF.

This clone has only one observation. This chain uses TRBV6-2 or TRBV6-3 with TRBJ1-2, with 9 positions matching TRBD1. Trimming took 4 bases from V and 8 from J; bases not matched to a gene: 5. The CDR3 extends over 13 amino acids. Germline CDR1 is MNHEY and CDR2 is SVGEGT. CDR3 loop: CASSWDRAGGYTF. The CDR3 nucleotides are TGTGCCAGCAGTTGGGACAGGGCTGGCGGCTACACCTTC.

This rearrangement joins TRBV2 to TRBJ1-1; D is unclear. CDR1 and CDR2 (germline): SNHLY, FYNNEI. CDR3 length equals 13 residues. V shed 4 bases and J shed 6 bases, with 12 bases lying between them. CDR3 bases: TGTGCCAGCAGTGTGAGGCAGAAGGCTGAAGCTTTCTTT. Its translation is CASSVRQKAEAFF.

V is TRBV5-8 and J is TRBJ2-5; 8 nucleotides line up with TRBD2. The junction had 3 bases not matched to a gene; V was cut back by 0 bases and J by 5 bases. The CDR3 totals 14 residues. In germline, CDR1 is SGHTS, CDR2 YDEGEE. CDR3: CASSLGRGGETQYF. DNA of the CDR3: TGTGCCAGCAGCTTGGGCCGGGGGGGGGAGACCCAGTACTTC. The whole variable domain, remainder taken from reference TRBV5-8 and TRBJ2-5, is EAGVTQSPTHLIKTRGQQATLRCSPISGHTSVYWYQQALGLGLQFLLWYDEGEERNRGNFPPRFSGRQFPNYSSELNVNALELEDSALYLCASSLGRGGETQYFGPGTRLLVL.

The V gene is TRBV4-2, the J gene TRBJ2-1, with 7 bases matching TRBD1. The CDR3 runs to 16 residues. CDR1 is LGHNA and CDR2 is YNFKEQ in the germline V gene. V lost 4 bases, J lost 0 bases, and 6 bases stayed unmatched. The CDR3 loop reads CASSLTAGGSYNEQFF. In nucleotides, the CDR3 is TGTGCCAGCAGCCTAACGGCAGGGGGCTCCTACAATGAGCAGTTCTTC.

This clone was counted a few times. The gene calls are TRBV29-1 and TRBJ1-4; tentatively, D is TRBD1 (5 bases). The CDR3 runs 11 residues. Germline CDR1 SQVTM, CDR2 ANQGSEA. Trimming shortened V by 6 bases and J by 7 bases, and 9 bases separated the two germline ends. CDR3 in amino acids: CSVRRGEKLFF. CDR3 coding DNA: TGCAGCGTAAGGAGGGGTGAAAAACTGTTTTTT.

The V gene is TRBV5-4, the J gene TRBJ2-3; D is perhaps TRBD2 (5 bases). V gave up 0 bases and J gave up 3 bases, with 11 bases separating them. Germline V gene lookup returns CDR1 SGHNT and CDR2 YYREEE (reference sequence). CDR3 size: 15 residues. The CDR3 nucleotides are TGTGCCAGCAGCTTGGGGTTGGGAGTTACAGATACGCAGTATTTT. This codes for CASSLGLGVTDTQYF.

The chain carries TRBV7-8 and TRBJ1-2; 7 bases are shared with TRBD1. There are 16 residues in the CDR3. The V gene end was trimmed by 1 base and the J gene end by 2 bases; junction bases not matched to a gene: 7. Germline V gene lookup returns CDR1 SGHVS and CDR2 FQNEAQ. DNA for the CDR3: TGTGCCAGCAGCTTAGAGGGGGCAGCAGAAAACTATGGCTACACCTTC. This codes for CASSLEGAAENYGYTF.

CDR3 sequence: CASSWLAGSSTDTQYF. CDR3 bases: TGTGCCAGCAGTTGGTTAGCGGGGTCTAGCACAGATACGCAGTATTTT. This chain uses TRBV27 with TRBJ2-3; 8 bases match TRBD2. CDR1 and CDR2 from the germline V gene are MNHEY and SMNVEV (reference sequence). V shed 4 bases and J 0 bases; nucleotides not matched to a gene: 6. The CDR3 loop spans 16 amino acids.

V and J are TRBV1 and TRBJ2-7; the table's D gene call, TRBD2, was not cross checked with the DNA. TRBV1 counts as a pseudogene. CDR3 length: 16 residues. DNA of the CDR3: TGCACCAGCAGCCATCTAGCGGGACTATTTACCTACGAGCAGTACTTC. Translated, it gives CTSSHLAGLFTYEQYF.

The chain recombines TRBV7-2 with TRBJ2-5, with 9 bases fitting TRBD1. This CDR3 is built from 15 residues. V lost 3 bases and J lost 0; bases outside the gene matches: 2. Germline CDR1 is SGHTA and CDR2 is FQGNSA. In DNA form, the CDR3 reads TGTGCCAGCAGCTTGGACAGGGGATACCAAGAGACCCAGTACTTC. Amino acid sequence: CASSLDRGYQETQYF. Using reference TRBV7-2 and TRBJ2-5 for the parts outside the CDR3, the full variable domain is GAGVSQSPSNKVTEKGKDVELRCDPISGHTALYWYRQSLGQGLEFLIYFQGNSAPDKSGLPSDRFSAERTGGSVSTLTIQRTQQEDSAVYLCASSLDRGYQETQYFGPGTRLLVL.

The chain carries TRBV11-2 and TRBJ1-2; 7 positions match TRBD1. J was trimmed by 8 bases and V by 4 bases; bases with no gene match: 10. The CDR3 is made up of 14 amino acids. Germline CDR1 SGHAT, CDR2 FQNNGV. The CDR3 sequence: CASSSRQGREGYTF. Written as DNA, the CDR3 is TGTGCCAGCAGCTCCCGACAGGGCAGAGAAGGCTACACCTTC.

This chain connects TRBV7-3 to TRBJ2-6; tentative D call: TRBD2 (5 bases). The V gene lost 5 bases and the J gene lost 3 bases, with 8 bases spanning the gap. CDR3 length equals 14 residues. Germline V lookup: CDR1 SGHTA, CDR2 FQGTGA. The CDR3 DNA sequence: TGTGCCAGCAGCCGGGGTATTGGGGCCAACGTCCTGACTTTC. Residues: CASSRGIGANVLTF.

The chain couples TRBV25-1 to TRBJ2-2, with D unclear. Looked up from germline, CDR1 is MGHDK and CDR2 is SYGVNS. This CDR3 is built from 16 residues. Trimming pared 0 bases from V and 2 bases from J, leaving 10 bases between. CDR3 coding DNA: TGTGCCAGCAGTGAATATATAAAGACTAACACCGGGGAGCTGTTTTTT. Residues: CASSEYIKTNTGELFF.

The CDR3 reads CASSFHSEQYF. CDR3 in DNA: TGTGCCAGCAGCTTTCACAGCGAGCAGTACTTC. The V and J genes are TRBV5-6 and TRBJ2-7, with D unclear. Looked up from germline, CDR1 is SGHDT and CDR2 is YYEEEE. V lost 2 bases and J lost 6, with 6 bases in between. The CDR3 is made up of 11 amino acids.

The chain links TRBV7-6 to TRBJ1-1; D is uncertain. Trimming stripped 0 bases from V and 3 bases from J, with 8 bases between. The germline V gene encodes CDR1 SGHVS and CDR2 FNYEAQ. This CDR3 spans 14 amino acids. In nucleotides, the CDR3 is TGTGCCAGCAGCTTAGCTCTACGAGACACTGAAGCTTTCTTT. Protein: CASSLALRDTEAFF. Full variable domain (outside the CDR3, taken from reference TRBV7-6 and TRBJ1-1): GAGVSQSPRYKVTKRGQDVALRCDPISGHVSLYWYRQALGQGPEFLTYFNYEAQQDKSGLPNDRFSAERPEGSISTLTIQRTEQRDSAMYRCASSLALRDTEAFFGQGTRLTVV.

The chain recombines TRBV29-1 with TRBJ1-1; possibly TRBD1 for D (6 bases). Trimming took 5 bases from V and 2 from J, leaving 15 bases between them. The CDR3 contains 14 residues. Per the germline V gene, CDR1 is SQVTM and CDR2 is ANQGSEA. The CDR3 DNA reads TGCAGCGTTCAGACACAGGGACCTAACACTGAAGCTTTCTTT. This sequence encodes CSVQTQGPNTEAFF.